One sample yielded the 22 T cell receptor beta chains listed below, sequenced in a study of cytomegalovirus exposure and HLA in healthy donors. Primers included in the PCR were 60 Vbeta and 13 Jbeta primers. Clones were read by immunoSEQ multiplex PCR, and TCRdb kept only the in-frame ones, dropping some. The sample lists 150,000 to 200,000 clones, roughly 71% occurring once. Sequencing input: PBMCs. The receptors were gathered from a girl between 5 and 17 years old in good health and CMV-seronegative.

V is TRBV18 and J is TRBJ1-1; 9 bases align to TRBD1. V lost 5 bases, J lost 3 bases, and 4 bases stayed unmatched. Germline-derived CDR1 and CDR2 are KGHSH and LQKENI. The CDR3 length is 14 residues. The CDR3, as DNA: TGTGCCAGCTCAGGCCGACAGGGGGACACTGAAGCTTTCTTT. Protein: CASSGRQGDTEAFF.

The CDR3 nucleotides are TGTGCCAGCGGAGGGGATCGATTAGCCAAAAACATTCAGTACTTC. It translates to CASGGDRLAKNIQYF. The V and J genes are TRBV2 and TRBJ2-4; maybe TRBD2 (6 bases). V lost 8 bases and J 0 bases, leaving 14 bases between the germline ends. The length of the CDR3 is 15 residues. Germline CDR1 is SNHLY and CDR2 is FYNNEI.

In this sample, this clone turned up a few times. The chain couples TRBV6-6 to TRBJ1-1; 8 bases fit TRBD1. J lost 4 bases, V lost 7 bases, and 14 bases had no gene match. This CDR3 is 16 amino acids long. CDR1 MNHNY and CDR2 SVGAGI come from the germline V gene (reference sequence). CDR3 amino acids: CASIKTLDRATTEAFF. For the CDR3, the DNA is TGTGCCAGCATTAAAACCCTGGACAGGGCGACCACTGAAGCTTTCTTT.

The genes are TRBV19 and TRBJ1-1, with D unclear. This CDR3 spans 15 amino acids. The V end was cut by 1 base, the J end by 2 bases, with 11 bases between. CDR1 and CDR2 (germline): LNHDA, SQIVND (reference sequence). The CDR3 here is CASSIGAGTNTEAFF. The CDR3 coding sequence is TGTGCCAGTAGTATAGGGGCAGGAACTAACACTGAAGCTTTCTTT.

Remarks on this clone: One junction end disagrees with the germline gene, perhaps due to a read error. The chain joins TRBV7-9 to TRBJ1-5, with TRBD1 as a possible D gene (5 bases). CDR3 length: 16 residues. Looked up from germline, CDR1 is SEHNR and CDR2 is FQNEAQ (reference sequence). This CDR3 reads CASSTSGDMGNQPQHF. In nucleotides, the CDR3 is TGTGCCAGCAGCACCTCGGGGGATATGGGCAATCAACCCCAGCATTTT.

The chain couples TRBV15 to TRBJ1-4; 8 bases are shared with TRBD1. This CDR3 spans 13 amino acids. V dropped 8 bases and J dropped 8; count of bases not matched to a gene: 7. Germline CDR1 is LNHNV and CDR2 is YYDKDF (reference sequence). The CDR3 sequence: CATQDRETEKLFF. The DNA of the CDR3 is TGTGCCACCCAGGACAGGGAGACGGAAAAACTGTTTTTT.

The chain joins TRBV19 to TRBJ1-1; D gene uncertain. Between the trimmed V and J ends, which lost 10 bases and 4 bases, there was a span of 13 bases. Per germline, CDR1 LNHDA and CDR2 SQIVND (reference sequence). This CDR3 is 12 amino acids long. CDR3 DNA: TGTGCCACGGGTTATTCGAGCACTGAAGCTTTCTTT. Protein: CATGYSSTEAFF.

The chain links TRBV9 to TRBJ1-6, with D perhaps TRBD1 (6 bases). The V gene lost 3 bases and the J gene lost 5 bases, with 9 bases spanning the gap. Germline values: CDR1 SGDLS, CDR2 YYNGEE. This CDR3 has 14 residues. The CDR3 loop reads CASSEGQNNSPLHF. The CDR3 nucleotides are TGTGCCAGCAGCGAGGGACAAAATAATTCACCCCTCCACTTT. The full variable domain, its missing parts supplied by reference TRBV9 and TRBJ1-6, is DSGVTQTPKHLITATGQRVTLRCSPRSGDLSVYWYQQSLDQGLQFLIQYYNGEERAKGNILERFSAQQFPDLHSELNLSSLELGDSALYFCASSEGQNNSPLHFGNGTRLTVT.

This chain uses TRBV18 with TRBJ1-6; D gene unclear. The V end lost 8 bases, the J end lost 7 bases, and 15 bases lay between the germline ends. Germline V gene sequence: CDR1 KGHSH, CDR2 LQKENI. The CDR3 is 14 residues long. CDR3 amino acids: CASTRAAGNSPLHF. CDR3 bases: TGTGCCAGCACGAGAGCCGCGGGGAATTCACCCCTCCACTTT. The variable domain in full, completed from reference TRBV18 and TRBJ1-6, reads NAGVMQNPRHLVRRRGQEARLRCSPMKGHSHVYWYRQLPEEGLKFMVYLQKENIIDESGMPKERFSAEFPKEGPSILRIQQVVRGDSAAYFCASTRAAGNSPLHFGNGTRLTVT.

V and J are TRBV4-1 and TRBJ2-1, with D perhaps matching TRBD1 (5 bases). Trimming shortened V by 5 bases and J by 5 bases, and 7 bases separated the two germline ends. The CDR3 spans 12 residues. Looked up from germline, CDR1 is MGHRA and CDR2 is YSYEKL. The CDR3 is CASSSQDNEQFF. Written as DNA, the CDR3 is TGCGCCAGCAGCTCACAGGACAATGAGCAGTTCTTC.

The CDR3 DNA reads as TGCAGCACCCCGTCGGGGGACTATGGCTACACCTTC. This codes for CSTPSGDYGYTF. The rearrangement joins TRBV29-1 to TRBJ1-2; maybe TRBD1 (5 bases). The CDR3 extends over 12 amino acids. V was cut by 8 bases and J by 3 bases, with 13 bases left in between. Germline V CDR1 and CDR2: SQVTM, ANQGSEA.

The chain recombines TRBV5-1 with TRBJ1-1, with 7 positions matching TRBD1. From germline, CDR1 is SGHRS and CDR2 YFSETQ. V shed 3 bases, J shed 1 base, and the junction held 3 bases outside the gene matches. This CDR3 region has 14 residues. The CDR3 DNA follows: TGCGCCAGCAGCTATAACAGGGGGAACACTGAAGCTTTCTTT. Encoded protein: CASSYNRGNTEAFF.

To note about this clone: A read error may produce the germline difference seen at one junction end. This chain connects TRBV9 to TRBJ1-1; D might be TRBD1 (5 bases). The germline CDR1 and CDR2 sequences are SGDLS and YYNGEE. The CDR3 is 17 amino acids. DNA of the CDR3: TGTGCCAGCAGCGTAGCTTCCGGACAAGTGCTAAACACTGAAGGTTTCTTT. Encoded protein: CASSVASGQVLNTEGFF.

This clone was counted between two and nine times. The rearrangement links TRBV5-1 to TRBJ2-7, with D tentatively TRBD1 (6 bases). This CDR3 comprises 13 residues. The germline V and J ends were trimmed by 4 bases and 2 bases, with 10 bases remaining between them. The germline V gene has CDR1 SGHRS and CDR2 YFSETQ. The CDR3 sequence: CASSAGQPYEQYF. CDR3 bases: TGCGCCAGCAGCGCCGGACAGCCCTACGAGCAGTACTTC.

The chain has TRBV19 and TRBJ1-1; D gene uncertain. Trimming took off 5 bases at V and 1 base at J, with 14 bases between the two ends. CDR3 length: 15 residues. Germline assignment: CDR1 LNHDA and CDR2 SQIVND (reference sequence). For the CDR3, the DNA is TGTGCCAGTAGTGACCGCGGACTGCCGAACACTGAAGCTTTCTTT. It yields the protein CASSDRGLPNTEAFF.

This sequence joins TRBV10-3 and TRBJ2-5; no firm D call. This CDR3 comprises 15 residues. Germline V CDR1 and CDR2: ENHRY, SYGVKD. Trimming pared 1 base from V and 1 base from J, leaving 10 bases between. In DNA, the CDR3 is TGTGCCATCAGTGAGTTGGCAGGATCCCAAGAGACCCAGTACTTC. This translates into CAISELAGSQETQYF.

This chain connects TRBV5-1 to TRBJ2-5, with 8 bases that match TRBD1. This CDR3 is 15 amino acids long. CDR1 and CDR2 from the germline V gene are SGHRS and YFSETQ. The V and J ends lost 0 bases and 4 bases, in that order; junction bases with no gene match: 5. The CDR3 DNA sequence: TGCGCCAGCAGCTTGGCCGGACAGGGTAGAGAGACCCAGTACTTC. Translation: CASSLAGQGRETQYF.

CDR3 loop: CASSSFSGEGETQYF. The CDR3, as DNA: TGCGCCAGCAGCTCGTTTAGCGGGGAGGGAGAGACCCAGTACTTC. This rearrangement joins TRBV5-1 to TRBJ2-5; 8 bases line up with TRBD2. The CDR3 contains 15 residues. V dropped 3 bases and J dropped 4; count of bases not matched to a gene: 8. Germline V gene lookup returns CDR1 SGHRS and CDR2 YFSETQ. Filled out from reference TRBV5-1 and TRBJ2-5, the complete variable domain reads KAGVTQTPRYLIKTRGQQVTLSCSPISGHRSVSWYQQTPGQGLQFLFEYFSETQRNKGNFPGRFSGRQFSNSRSEMNVSTLELGDSALYLCASSSFSGEGETQYFGPGTRLLVL.

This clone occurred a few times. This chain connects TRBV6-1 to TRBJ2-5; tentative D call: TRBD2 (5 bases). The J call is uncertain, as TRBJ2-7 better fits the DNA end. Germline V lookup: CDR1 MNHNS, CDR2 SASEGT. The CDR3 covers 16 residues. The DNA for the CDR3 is TGTGCCAGCAGTGACGGTCAGCGGAGGAACGCCTACGAGCAGTACTTC. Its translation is CASSDGQRRNAYEQYF.

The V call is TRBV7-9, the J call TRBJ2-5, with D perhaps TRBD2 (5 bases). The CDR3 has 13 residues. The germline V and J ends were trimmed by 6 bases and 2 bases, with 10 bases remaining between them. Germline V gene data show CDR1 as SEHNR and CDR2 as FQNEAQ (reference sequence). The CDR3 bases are TGTGCCAGCAGTCGATCGGGGCAAGAGACCCAGTACTTC. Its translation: CASSRSGQETQYF.

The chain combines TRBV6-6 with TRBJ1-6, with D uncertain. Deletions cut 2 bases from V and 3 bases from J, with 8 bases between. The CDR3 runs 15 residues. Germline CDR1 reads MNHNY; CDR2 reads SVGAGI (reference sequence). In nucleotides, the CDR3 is TGTGCCAGCAGTTACACAGACGACTATAATTCACCCCTCCACTTT. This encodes CASSYTDDYNSPLHF.

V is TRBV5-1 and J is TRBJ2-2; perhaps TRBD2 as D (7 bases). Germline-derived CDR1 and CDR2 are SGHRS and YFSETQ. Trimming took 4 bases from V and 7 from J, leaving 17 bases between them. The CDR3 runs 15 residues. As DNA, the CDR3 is TGCGCCAGCAGCCCAACCGGGGGGCCGAGCGGGGAGCTGTTTTTT. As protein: CASSPTGGPSGELFF.